The rows below give T cell receptor beta chains drawn from one sample of a study of blood T cell repertoires in COVID-19. TCRdb's table, derived via immunoSEQ multiplex PCR, lists solely in-frame clones and lacks some. The table includes around 250,000 clones, about 82% detected once. Sequences were obtained from PBMCs or T cells enriched from blood (not recorded which). The origin of the receptors is a woman in her forties or fifties with acute COVID-19. Each CDR3 is given without its conserved first and last residue. Each record gives: CDR3 protein, V gene, clone size, J gene. Size is stated for part of the rows, as once, few or many counts, or as a class when the clone is expanded.

cdr3_aa: ASSPAGSYGYT
v_call: TRBV6-6
clone_size: .
j_call: TRBJ1-2

cdr3_aa: ASSGAGQNEKLF
v_call: TRBV5-1
clone_size: .
j_call: TRBJ1-4

cdr3_aa: ASRGDRAYGYT
v_call: TRBV19
clone_size: .
j_call: TRBJ1-2

cdr3_aa: ASSGYRVVGAEAF
v_call: TRBV10-1
clone_size: .
j_call: TRBJ1-1

cdr3_aa: ASSPDRSPTGELF
v_call: TRBV7-9
clone_size: .
j_call: TRBJ2-2

cdr3_aa: ASSQGGNTHEKLF
v_call: TRBV4-3
clone_size: .
j_call: TRBJ1-4

cdr3_aa: ASSPPWRGLGETQY
v_call: TRBV2
clone_size: .
j_call: TRBJ2-5

cdr3_aa: ASGLGSAGATTQY
v_call: TRBV12-5
clone_size: .
j_call: TRBJ2-4

cdr3_aa: ASSLIGAYQPQH
v_call: TRBV6-2/TRBV6-3
clone_size: .
j_call: TRBJ1-5

cdr3_aa: AISEPGQGRLGEKLF
v_call: TRBV10-3
clone_size: .
j_call: TRBJ1-4

cdr3_aa: ASSQVRDRVQY
v_call: TRBV4-2
clone_size: .
j_call: TRBJ2-7

cdr3_aa: ASRGLGQGEAF
v_call: TRBV19
clone_size: once
j_call: TRBJ1-1

cdr3_aa: ASGFSPNQPQH
v_call: TRBV12-5
clone_size: .
j_call: TRBJ1-5

cdr3_aa: ASSPTPGHYGYGYT
v_call: TRBV5-1
clone_size: .
j_call: TRBJ1-2

cdr3_aa: ASSLLQTGFSTEAF
v_call: TRBV5-1
clone_size: once
j_call: TRBJ1-1

cdr3_aa: ASGNRGQGTEAF
v_call: TRBV19
clone_size: .
j_call: TRBJ1-1

cdr3_aa: ASSLASGGAINEQF
v_call: TRBV5-1
clone_size: .
j_call: TRBJ2-1

cdr3_aa: ASGQRQDGNEQF
v_call: TRBV12-5
clone_size: .
j_call: TRBJ2-1

cdr3_aa: ASSESGTGDETQY
v_call: TRBV10-1
clone_size: .
j_call: TRBJ2-5

cdr3_aa: ASSFDRGNEKLF
v_call: TRBV5-4
clone_size: .
j_call: TRBJ1-4

cdr3_aa: ASSPGTSGGADTQY
v_call: TRBV19
clone_size: .
j_call: TRBJ2-3

cdr3_aa: ASSIRGGASYNEQF
v_call: TRBV19
clone_size: .
j_call: TRBJ2-1

cdr3_aa: ASSYDRDSYNSPLH
v_call: TRBV6-5
clone_size: .
j_call: TRBJ1-6

cdr3_aa: ASSVRIDTQY
v_call: TRBV5-6
clone_size: .
j_call: TRBJ2-3

cdr3_aa: ASSFRGETQY
v_call: TRBV19
clone_size: .
j_call: TRBJ2-5

cdr3_aa: ASSLPAGVNRWLNTEAF
v_call: TRBV7-2
clone_size: .
j_call: TRBJ1-1

cdr3_aa: AIRDARGDSYNEQF
v_call: TRBV10-3
clone_size: .
j_call: TRBJ2-1

cdr3_aa: ASSLSAGGETQY
v_call: TRBV7-3
clone_size: .
j_call: TRBJ2-5

cdr3_aa: ASSYIDYGYT
v_call: TRBV7-9
clone_size: .
j_call: TRBJ1-2

cdr3_aa: ASSRAGTGDYGYT
v_call: TRBV19
clone_size: .
j_call: TRBJ1-2

cdr3_aa: ASSQAYRQDNSPLH
v_call: TRBV4-1
clone_size: .
j_call: TRBJ1-6

cdr3_aa: ASSYPNSGNTIY
v_call: TRBV6-2/TRBV6-3
clone_size: .
j_call: TRBJ1-3

cdr3_aa: ASSPWTSPIPHEQF
v_call: TRBV7-2
clone_size: .
j_call: TRBJ2-1

cdr3_aa: ASSLSVQGASGYT
v_call: TRBV7-9
clone_size: .
j_call: TRBJ1-2

cdr3_aa: SALMGEGGYT
v_call: TRBV29-1
clone_size: .
j_call: TRBJ1-2

cdr3_aa: ASSKDREEGDTEAF
v_call: TRBV21-1
clone_size: .
j_call: TRBJ1-1

cdr3_aa: ASSLVDRAAYNEQF
v_call: TRBV7-2
clone_size: once
j_call: TRBJ2-1

cdr3_aa: ASTQGATNEKLF
v_call: TRBV5-1
clone_size: .
j_call: TRBJ1-4

cdr3_aa: ASGLTQGAYTEAF
v_call: TRBV12-5
clone_size: .
j_call: TRBJ1-1

cdr3_aa: ASSTRDPRTSGNTIY
v_call: TRBV9
clone_size: .
j_call: TRBJ1-3

cdr3_aa: ASSRDRVGYT
v_call: TRBV12-3/TRBV12-4
clone_size: .
j_call: TRBJ1-2

cdr3_aa: ASSAPGQGWSPLH
v_call: TRBV7-8
clone_size: .
j_call: TRBJ1-6

cdr3_aa: ASSKEGTGGMNTEAF
v_call: TRBV21-1
clone_size: .
j_call: TRBJ1-1

cdr3_aa: ASSVGGVGNQPQH
v_call: TRBV2
clone_size: .
j_call: TRBJ1-5

cdr3_aa: ASSGQGVTGELF
v_call: TRBV11-2
clone_size: .
j_call: TRBJ2-2

cdr3_aa: ASSQGENTEAF
v_call: TRBV4-3
clone_size: .
j_call: TRBJ1-1

cdr3_aa: ASRLGHASSGANVLT
v_call: TRBV27
clone_size: few
j_call: TRBJ2-6

cdr3_aa: ASKWAQRGGYT
v_call: TRBV7-9
clone_size: .
j_call: TRBJ1-2

cdr3_aa: ASSIDQGLTYEQY
v_call: TRBV19
clone_size: few
j_call: TRBJ2-7

cdr3_aa: ASREGWGNEQF
v_call: TRBV5-1
clone_size: .
j_call: TRBJ2-1

cdr3_aa: ASSLGDRISGNTIY
v_call: TRBV5-1
clone_size: .
j_call: TRBJ1-3

cdr3_aa: ASSQGQVGTEAF
v_call: TRBV4-3
clone_size: .
j_call: TRBJ1-1

cdr3_aa: ASSMGRGTYEQY
v_call: TRBV19
clone_size: once
j_call: TRBJ2-7